The entry below describes one T cell receptor beta chain. Its antigen remains unidentified. No quality values exist for individual bases; no much larger clone is one base distant. The donors were healthy, HIV-negative adults with no recently reported acute infections or vaccinations. All donors were Caucasian adults living in Nashville, Tennessee, USA. Magnetic negative selection was used to enrich CD4+ T cells, after which naive cells were positively selected on CD45RA and the negative fraction became the memory subset. After blood collection by leukapheresis, PBMCs were isolated using Ficoll-Histopaque density gradient centrifugation and then cryopreserved in the vapor phase of liquid nitrogen. Analytical flow cytometry was used to check the purity and quantity of each magnetically sorted T cell population. Genomic DNA was isolated from each sorted fraction and quantified by UV absorbance on a Nanodrop 2000c.

Using the deep immunoSEQ assay, multiplex PCR amplified TCR CDR3 regions from genomic DNA. For each cell subset, the extracted genomic DNA was distributed evenly across all wells of several immunoSEQ 96-well plates, and each plate served as one replicate. For sorted subsets, approximately 190 ng genomic DNA, equal to 30,000 to 35,000 T cell genomes, was loaded into each replicate PCR. Purified libraries were measured with a Qubit 3.0 fluorometer, size-checked on a Bioanalyzer 2100, and measured again with the KAPA Library Quantification kit. A separate single-read 150-cycle Illumina NextSeq 550 flow cell was used to sequence each immunoSEQ 96-well plate. For the original study's pipeline: Because only junctional sequences without quality scores were contained in the immunoSEQ output, filtering matching that applied to full-length reads could not be performed. To assign V/J genes and CDR3, sequences were annotated using PyIR, a Python wrapper for IgBLAST v1.9, with IMGT germline references. Reads with weak V/J assignments (E-value above 1e-6), missing CDR3, stop codons, out-of-frame junctions, or ambiguous translated residues were removed. V3J clonotypes were defined by identical inferred V gene, J gene, and CDR3 amino acid sequence. The percentage overlap between two repertoires was calculated by dividing the number of shared unique clonotypes by the size of the smaller repertoire. Richness of each repertoire was evaluated using RTK rarefaction, the Chao1 estimator, and Recon v2.1 estimates of unobserved clonotypes. Generation probabilities were computed with OLGA for all TCRbeta clonotypes obtained by the gDNA method from several donors. TCRdb took this table from immuneACCESS and kept in-frame rearrangements with V and J called. Such tables lack part of the clones; where checked against another copy, unresolved V genes explain under half of the gap, and the rest is unexplained. From that table come the V and J calls and clone size; the DNA was used to work out D and trimming. This sample has about 1 million clones in its table, and under 80% of those were observed once. The ten largest clones capture approximately 1.3% of the sample.

This entry comes from a study of shared clonotypes between healthy human individuals (dated by TCRdb to about 2020). Context from the whole study: A few men and two women, aged 18 to 49 years, made up the cohort. For each donor, CD4 naive and CD4 memory were each run on three plates, CD8 naive on two plates, and CD8 memory on one plate. To estimate repertoire size and how much clonotypes are shared between individuals, the study performed deep sequencing of blood TCR repertoires from about five healthy adults. Different laboratories and diverse techniques were used to prepare libraries and sequence TCR repertoires, to increase sequencing depth and limit assay-specific biases. Leukapheresis yielded between about 0.9 and 9 billion PBMCs per donor.

V and J are trimmed by 2 bases and 3 bases, and the gene matches miss 3 bases of the junction. The CDR3 starts with the cysteine, ends with the phenylalanine, and has 14 residues. Of the read, only the CDR3 DNA is kept; its 42 bases are in frame from base 1. The germline V gene gives CDR1 as SGHRS and CDR2 as YFSETQ. Results and caveats for the whole study, not just this receptor: Rarefaction of sorted-subset datasets indicated incomplete sequencing despite the large sequencing depth. Because the study included a small number of donors, the genetic and exposure-history diversity represented was limited. About 4.5% of naive CD4, 3.5% of naive CD8, about 2.1% of memory CD4, and about 0.4% of memory CD8 clonotypes were shared across a few donors. Pairwise subsampling indicated that sequencing depth was expected to affect the degree of clonotype sharing among donors. Only blood was sampled, and tissue TCR repertoires likely differ from those in blood. Estimated clonotype richness was generally larger for naive than for memory subsets. Compared with non-shared clonotypes, clonotypes shared by all four sorted-subset donors had higher generation probabilities.

This TCR was sampled from a man between 18 and 29 years old in good health. Sequences were obtained from memory CD4+ T cells sorted from blood. The cell subset or site label here, explained by the study, means: CD45RA-negative fraction. The chain is encoded by TRBV5-1 joined to TRBJ1-2; 8 nucleotides in the junction match TRBD1. The CDR3: CASSFLGQDYGYTF. The nucleotides read TGCGCCAGCAGCTTCCTGGGACAGGACTATGGCTACACCTTC. The reference TRBV5-1 and TRBJ1-2 proteins fill in what lies around the CDR3, so the full variable domain reads KAGVTQTPRYLIKTRGQQVTLSCSPISGHRSVSWYQQTPGQGLQFLFEYFSETQRNKGNFPGRFSGRQFSNSRSEMNVSTLELGDSALYLCASSFLGQDYGYTFGSGTRLTVV.